This is a list of T cell receptor beta chains from one sample in a study of shared clonotypes between healthy human individuals. Repertoires were generated with immunoSEQ multiplex PCR, while TCRdb's copy carries only in-frame clones and drops some. The sample gives 490,000 or so clones, around three quarters of which show up once; 12% is in the top ten. The sample taken for sequencing was PBMCs. The receptor source for this set is a woman between 35 and 50 years old in good health. Some clones in this sample may be carry-over from other donors' samples. CDR3s include the opening cysteine and the closing phenylalanine or tryptophan. The order of the fields is clone size, D gene, V gene, J gene, CDR3 protein, CDR3 DNA. The D gene is left open where the match is weak. Clone size appears in some rows only: once, few, many, or a class for an expanded clone.

clone size: -
D gene: TRBD2
V gene: TRBV28
J gene: TRBJ2-1
CDR3 protein: CASTYPRGGRGYNEQFF
CDR3 DNA: TGTGCCAGCACTTACCCACGTGGCGGGAGGGGATACAATGAGCAGTTCTTC

clone size: -
D gene: TRBD2
V gene: TRBV7-9
J gene: TRBJ2-1
CDR3 protein: CASSLGTSGNEQFF
CDR3 DNA: TGTGCCAGCAGCTTAGGGACTAGCGGTAATGAGCAGTTCTTC

clone size: once
D gene: -
V gene: TRBV5-1
J gene: TRBJ2-3
CDR3 protein: CASSLGLVTDTQYF
CDR3 DNA: TGCGCCAGCAGCTTGGGACTAGTTACAGATACGCAGTATTTT

clone size: -
D gene: -
V gene: TRBV9
J gene: TRBJ1-5
CDR3 protein: CASSVGGGYNQPQHF
CDR3 DNA: TGTGCCAGCAGCGTGGGGGGAGGGTACAATCAGCCCCAGCATTTT

clone size: few
D gene: TRBD1
V gene: TRBV19
J gene: TRBJ1-5
CDR3 protein: CASTPGTGGNQPQHF
CDR3 DNA: TGTGCCAGTACTCCCGGGACAGGGGGCAATCAGCCCCAGCATTTT

clone size: -
D gene: -
V gene: TRBV5-4
J gene: TRBJ2-7
CDR3 protein: CASSLGMGSSYEQYF
CDR3 DNA: TGTGCCAGCAGCTTGGGTATGGGGAGCTCCTACGAGCAGTACTTC

clone size: -
D gene: -
V gene: TRBV5-4
J gene: TRBJ2-1
CDR3 protein: CASSSPGTTAGQFF
CDR3 DNA: TGTGCCAGCAGCTCTCCCGGGACCACGGCAGGGCAGTTCTTC

clone size: few
D gene: TRBD2
V gene: TRBV7-9
J gene: TRBJ2-3
CDR3 protein: CASSLDRTSGWRADTQYF
CDR3 DNA: TGTGCCAGCAGCCTGGACCGTACTAGCGGGTGGAGGGCGGATACGCAGTATTTT

clone size: -
D gene: -
V gene: TRBV28
J gene: TRBJ1-2
CDR3 protein: CASSFSIGSYSAGYTF
CDR3 DNA: TGTGCCAGCAGTTTTTCCATTGGGTCTTATTCGGCTGGCTACACCTTC

clone size: -
D gene: -
V gene: TRBV15
J gene: TRBJ2-7
CDR3 protein: CATSRGPGGAYEQYF
CDR3 DNA: TGTGCCACCAGCAGAGGCCCTGGGGGCGCCTACGAGCAGTACTTC

clone size: -
D gene: TRBD1
V gene: TRBV6-1
J gene: TRBJ2-7
CDR3 protein: CASTGTAASYEQYF
CDR3 DNA: TGTGCCAGCACCGGGACAGCGGCTTCCTACGAGCAGTACTTC

clone size: -
D gene: -
V gene: TRBV5-5
J gene: TRBJ1-2
CDR3 protein: CASSTRDINTF
CDR3 DNA: TGTGCCAGCAGCACCAGGGACATCAACACCTTC

clone size: -
D gene: TRBD2
V gene: TRBV6-5
J gene: TRBJ2-1
CDR3 protein: CASSSQAGESHEQFF
CDR3 DNA: TGTGCCAGCAGTTCCCAAGCGGGAGAGAGTCATGAGCAGTTCTTC

clone size: -
D gene: TRBD1
V gene: TRBV2
J gene: TRBJ1-2
CDR3 protein: CASSPQGDKDYGYTF
CDR3 DNA: TGTGCCAGCAGCCCTCAGGGGGACAAGGACTACGGCTACACCTTC

clone size: -
D gene: -
V gene: TRBV18
J gene: TRBJ2-5
CDR3 protein: CASSPYQETQYF
CDR3 DNA: TGTGCCAGCTCACCTTACCAAGAGACCCAGTACTTC

clone size: -
D gene: TRBD1
V gene: TRBV9
J gene: TRBJ1-2
CDR3 protein: CASNPGQGVYGYTF
CDR3 DNA: TGTGCCAGCAACCCGGGACAGGGGGTCTATGGCTACACCTTC

clone size: once
D gene: TRBD2
V gene: TRBV14
J gene: TRBJ2-5
CDR3 protein: CASSQVAGVETQYF
CDR3 DNA: TGTGCCAGCAGCCAAGTGGCGGGAGTGGAGACCCAGTACTTC

clone size: -
D gene: TRBD1
V gene: TRBV5-1
J gene: TRBJ2-2
CDR3 protein: CASSLEGQGTGELFF
CDR3 DNA: TGCGCCAGCAGCTTGGAGGGACAGGGAACCGGGGAGCTGTTTTTT

clone size: few
D gene: TRBD1
V gene: TRBV6-6
J gene: TRBJ1-4
CDR3 protein: CASHPAGGEKLFF
CDR3 DNA: TGTGCCAGCCACCCGGCAGGGGGGGAAAAACTGTTTTTT

clone size: many
D gene: -
V gene: TRBV19
J gene: TRBJ1-5
CDR3 protein: CASSIATRGQPQHF
CDR3 DNA: TGTGCCAGTAGTATAGCTACCAGGGGTCAGCCCCAGCATTTT

clone size: -
D gene: TRBD1
V gene: TRBV5-1
J gene: TRBJ2-2
CDR3 protein: CASSLAGQGAGELFF
CDR3 DNA: TGCGCCAGCAGCTTGGCGGGACAGGGAGCCGGGGAGCTGTTTTTT

clone size: -
D gene: -
V gene: TRBV30
J gene: TRBJ2-3
CDR3 protein: CAWSEDSWTDTQYF
CDR3 DNA: TGTGCCTGGAGTGAGGATAGCTGGACAGATACGCAGTATTTT

clone size: -
D gene: -
V gene: TRBV30
J gene: TRBJ1-5
CDR3 protein: CAWTGGDNQPQHF
CDR3 DNA: TGTGCCTGGACAGGAGGGGACAATCAGCCCCAGCATTTT

clone size: few
D gene: TRBD2
V gene: TRBV19
J gene: TRBJ2-7
CDR3 protein: CASSIRTSSYEQYF
CDR3 DNA: TGTGCCAGTAGTATAAGGACTAGCTCCTACGAGCAGTACTTC

clone size: -
D gene: -
V gene: TRBV30
J gene: TRBJ2-7
CDR3 protein: CAWSAGRYEQYF
CDR3 DNA: TGTGCCTGGAGTGCAGGGCGATACGAGCAGTACTTC

clone size: -
D gene: TRBD1
V gene: TRBV28
J gene: TRBJ2-5
CDR3 protein: CASSPRTGSETQYF
CDR3 DNA: TGTGCCAGCAGTCCCCGGACAGGGTCGGAGACCCAGTACTTC